A selection of T cell receptor beta chains follows, all from one sample in a study of CD8 T cells in Susac syndrome. Using its own MiXCR run on the immunoSEQ multiplex PCR reads, TCRdb lists one record per CDR3 protein. The sample records around 170,000 distinct CDR3 sequences, more than 85% being singletons. Sequenced: CD8+ T cells from PBMCs. Source of these receptors: a human donor with Susac syndrome. Both conserved end residues are part of each CDR3. The D gene is left open where the match is weak. Rows give clone size only sometimes, using once, few, many, or a class for an expanded clone.

V: TRBV28
size: NA
D: NA
J: TRBJ1-5
CDR3: CASKGPGSQPQHF
DNA: TGTGCCAGCAAAGGCCCCGGGAGTCAGCCCCAGCATTTT

V: TRBV6-1
size: NA
D: TRBD2
J: TRBJ2-4
CDR3: CASRHRTSGGKNIQYF
DNA: TGTGCCAGCAGACACCGGACTAGCGGGGGGAAAAACATTCAGTACTTC

V: TRBV28
size: NA
D: NA
J: TRBJ2-7
CDR3: CASSLWGVGSYEQYF
DNA: TGTGCCAGCAGTTTATGGGGGGTAGGATCCTACGAGCAGTACTTC

V: TRBV19
size: NA
D: NA
J: TRBJ2-7
CDR3: CASTQPGTSYEQYF
DNA: TGTGCCAGTACTCAGCCGGGCACTTCCTACGAGCAGTACTTC

V: TRBV30
size: NA
D: NA
J: TRBJ1-1
CDR3: CAWSTGFGLNTEAFF
DNA: TGTGCCTGGAGTACCGGGTTTGGTTTGAACACTGAAGCTTTCTTT

V: TRBV27
size: NA
D: NA
J: TRBJ2-7
CDR3: CASSWAGTPPYEQYF
DNA: TGTGCCAGCAGTTGGGCGGGGACCCCTCCCTACGAGCAGTACTTC

V: TRBV3-1
size: NA
D: NA
J: TRBJ1-2
CDR3: CASSQTNLNGYTF
DNA: TGTGCCAGCAGCCAAACGAACCTTAATGGCTACACCTTC

V: TRBV4-1
size: NA
D: NA
J: TRBJ1-5
CDR3: CASSQYFAQHSNQPQHF
DNA: TGCGCCAGCAGCCAGTATTTTGCACAGCACAGCAATCAGCCCCAGCATTTT

V: TRBV20-1
size: once
D: NA
J: TRBJ2-7
CDR3: CSAPPSQGSYEQYF
DNA: TGCAGTGCCCCTCCTTCACAGGGCTCCTACGAGCAGTACTTC

V: TRBV14
size: NA
D: TRBD2
J: TRBJ2-1
CDR3: CASSQGAGALEQFF
DNA: TGTGCCAGCAGCCAAGGAGCGGGAGCTCTTGAGCAGTTCTTC

V: TRBV4-1
size: NA
D: NA
J: TRBJ2-4
CDR3: CASSQARDAKNIQYF
DNA: TGCGCCAGCAGCCAAGCGAGGGACGCCAAAAACATTCAGTACTTC

V: TRBV27
size: once
D: NA
J: TRBJ2-7
CDR3: CASRPGHLSYEQYF
DNA: TGTGCCAGCAGACCGGGACATTTGTCCTACGAGCAGTACTTC

V: TRBV6-6
size: NA
D: NA
J: TRBJ2-1
CDR3: CASSVLGSDTYNEQFF
DNA: TGTGCCAGCAGTGTCCTAGGGTCAGATACCTACAATGAGCAGTTCTTC

V: TRBV4-2
size: NA
D: NA
J: TRBJ2-1
CDR3: CASSHPDWAETYNEQFF
DNA: TGTGCCAGCAGCCACCCTGACTGGGCGGAGACCTACAATGAGCAGTTCTTC

V: TRBV20-1
size: NA
D: NA
J: TRBJ2-3
CDR3: CSAKGLSEGTDTQYF
DNA: TGCAGTGCTAAGGGACTTTCGGAGGGCACAGATACGCAGTATTTT

V: TRBV11-2
size: NA
D: NA
J: TRBJ1-1
CDR3: CASSLVFLVTTGAGNTEAFF
DNA: TGTGCCAGCAGCTTGGTCTTTTTGGTCACTACAGGAGCTGGGAACACTGAAGCTTTCTTT

V: TRBV5-4
size: NA
D: TRBD1
J: TRBJ2-2
CDR3: CASSLEPGQLTGELFF
DNA: TGTGCCAGCAGCTTAGAGCCGGGACAGTTGACCGGGGAGCTGTTTTTT

V: TRBV6-6
size: NA
D: NA
J: TRBJ2-1
CDR3: CATNNNNEQFF
DNA: TGTGCCACCAATAATAACAATGAGCAGTTCTTC

V: TRBV11-2
size: NA
D: NA
J: TRBJ2-7
CDR3: CASSFGSSSYEQYF
DNA: TGTGCCAGCAGCTTCGGCAGCAGCTCCTACGAGCAGTACTTC

V: TRBV30
size: NA
D: TRBD1
J: TRBJ2-1
CDR3: CAWRDPDRLAFF
DNA: TGTGCCTGGAGAGATCCGGACAGGTTGGCGTTCTTC

V: TRBV20-1
size: NA
D: NA
J: TRBJ2-7
CDR3: CSARDAGKAYEQYF
DNA: TGCAGTGCTAGAGACGCGGGAAAAGCATACGAGCAGTACTTC

V: TRBV10-2
size: NA
D: NA
J: TRBJ1-2
CDR3: CASSEDSLWGYTF
DNA: TGCGCCAGCAGTGAGGACAGTCTATGGGGCTACACCTTC

V: TRBV27
size: once
D: NA
J: TRBJ1-2
CDR3: CASSSWDSYYGYTF
DNA: TGTGCCAGCAGTTCCTGGGACTCCTACTATGGCTACACCTTC

V: TRBV20-1
size: NA
D: TRBD1
J: TRBJ1-5
CDR3: CSAPGQGHQPQHF
DNA: TGCAGTGCCCCCGGACAGGGCCATCAGCCCCAGCATTTT

V: TRBV2
size: NA
D: NA
J: TRBJ1-4
CDR3: CASRERDEKLFF
DNA: TGTGCCAGCAGGGAGAGGGATGAAAAACTGTTTTTT

V: TRBV30
size: NA
D: NA
J: TRBJ1-5
CDR3: CAWSVTGHNQPQHF
DNA: TGTGCCTGGAGTGTAACGGGACACAATCAGCCCCAGCATTTT

V: TRBV9
size: NA
D: TRBD1
J: TRBJ1-4
CDR3: CASSSGTGSEKLFF
DNA: TGTGCCAGCAGCTCCGGGACAGGGAGTGAAAAACTGTTTTTT